The next 7 T cell receptor beta chains were all read from a single sample in a study of blood T cell repertoires in COVID-19. This table comes from immunoSEQ multiplex PCR, and its TCRdb copy is limited to in-frame clones, with some not included. The sample has tens of thousands of clones, roughly 84% seen once. Sequencing input: peripheral blood. The source is a man in his sixties with acute or convalescent COVID-19.

This clone has only one observation. This rearrangement joins TRBV15 to TRBJ2-2, with 9 bases fitting TRBD2. CDR1 and CDR2 from the germline V gene are LNHNV and YYDKDF (reference sequence). The trim removed 3 bases at V and 5 bases at J, leaving 4 bases unmatched. This CDR3 has 15 residues. CDR3 residues: CATSSRGLATGELFF. The CDR3 DNA sequence: TGTGCCACCAGCAGTAGGGGACTAGCAACCGGGGAGCTGTTTTTT.

V gene TRBV6-5 combines with J gene TRBJ1-4; 9 nucleotides agree with TRBD1. The germline V gene has CDR1 MNHEY and CDR2 SVGAGI. Unmatched junction bases numbered 5, after V lost 7 bases and J lost 5 bases. There are 14 residues in the CDR3. CDR3 bases: TGTGCCAGCACCATCGGGACAGGGAATGAAAAACTGTTTTTT. Its translation: CASTIGTGNEKLFF.

CDR3: CASSYSDRGEKLFF. The CDR3 nucleotides read TGTGCCAGCAGTTACTCGGACAGGGGCGAAAAACTGTTTTTT. The chain has TRBV6-5 and TRBJ1-4, with 9 bases matching TRBD1. The CDR3 consists of 14 residues. V shed 0 bases, J shed 8 bases, and the junction held 1 base outside the gene matches. CDR1 and CDR2 (germline): MNHEY, SVGAGI.

This chain uses TRBV9 with TRBJ2-6; TRBD1 might be the D (5 bases). CDR1 is SGDLS, CDR2 YYNGEE, per germline. This CDR3 comprises 18 residues. Trimming pared 0 bases from V and 0 bases from J, leaving 13 bases between. This CDR3 is CASSVEEQARSGANVLTF. The CDR3 DNA reads TGTGCCAGCAGCGTAGAGGAACAGGCCCGCTCTGGGGCCAACGTCCTGACTTTC.

The V call is TRBV10-2, the J call TRBJ2-7; possible D gene TRBD2, 6 bases. This CDR3 has 15 amino acids. CDR1 WSHSY and CDR2 SAAADI come from the germline V gene. Trimming left V 10 bases short and J 0 bases short, with 19 bases between. CDR3: CATTGETRSSYEQYF. The CDR3 coding sequence is TGCGCCACCACAGGAGAGACTAGGAGCTCCTACGAGCAGTACTTC.

The chain has TRBV5-1 and TRBJ2-2; TRBD1 matches 7 bases. Germline CDR1 reads SGHRS; CDR2 reads YFSETQ. Losses at the gene ends were 4 bases for V and 6 bases for J; bases not matched to a gene: 12. The CDR3 runs 16 residues. The CDR3, as DNA: TGCGCCAGCAGCCACGAAGGGGGCATTACAGCCGGGGAGCTGTTTTTT. It specifies CASSHEGGITAGELFF.

The J gene is TRBJ2-7, the V gene TRBV6-5; the match to TRBD1 covers 8 bases. The CDR3 sequence is 15 residues long. Germline lookup yields CDR1 MNHEY and CDR2 SVGAGI. J was trimmed by 7 bases and V by 6 bases; bases with no gene match: 14. CDR3 sequence: CASSQTGAAPLEQYF. DNA of the CDR3: TGTGCCAGCAGCCAGACAGGGGCCGCCCCTCTAGAGCAGTACTTC.